This TCR beta chain was identified during a study of shared clonotypes between healthy human individuals. Study in general: Per-donor plates numbered three CD4 naive, three CD4 memory, two CD8 naive and one CD8 memory.

The study separated CD4+ cells into CD45RA+ naive and CD45RA-negative memory subsets. Sequenced by immunoSEQ multiplex PCR; TCRdb stores in-frame clones only, minus some. The repertoire holds about 2.3 million clones, with approximately 90% as singletons. Germline-derived CDR1 and CDR2 are SGHTA and FQGNSA. V shed 5 bases and J shed 5 bases, with 12 bases lying between them. The CDR3 is 13 amino acids. What was sequenced was naive CD4+ T cells from PBMCs. Specified subset: CD45RA+ positively selected. The chain uses TRBV7-2 and TRBJ2-5, with D unclear. The sequence was collected from a young man in good health. Some clones in this sample may be carry-over from other donors' samples. CDR3 DNA: TGTGCCAGCAGCCCCCTGGAGTGGGAGACCCAGTACTTC. This gives the protein CASSPLEWETQYF.